This TCR beta chain appears in the sequencing data of a study of blood T cells in healthy people across ages (dated by TCRdb to about 2015). Concerning the study at large: In model experiments, roughly one uniquely barcoded TCR beta cDNA molecule per two T cells was captured by template switching. To track age-related changes in TCR beta repertoire diversity, the study relied on deep sequencing normalized with unique cDNA molecular identifiers. The donors were divided into four age groups: young (average approximately 15 years), middle-aged (around 41), aged (around 67) and long-lived (more than 75). Two additional independent replicas of 1 million unique cDNA reads from the same blood draw were analyzed for two donors (one aged 18 to 30 and one aged 80 or older). Results and caveats for the whole study, not just this receptor: There was a strong correlation between observed TCR beta diversity and the percentage of naive T cells measured by flow cytometry. Total diversity estimates from one million sequenced T cells were considered lower bounds and underestimates. As age increased, observed TCR beta diversity per million T cells dropped in a roughly linear way, and a significant reduction was already evident by age about 40. Compared with the aged group, more naive CD4+ T cells, fewer expanded clones and increased TCR diversity were shown by the long-lived group, suggesting age selection. Because the CMV infection status of the donors was unknown, age-related changes in expanded clonotypes may potentially have been confounded. Because profiling used bulk unsorted PBMCs, naive and antigen-experienced compartments could not be compared conclusively.

The CDR3, cysteine through phenylalanine, is 15 amino acids long. Only CDR3 DNA is held: 45 bases, read in frame from base 1. A distance of 11 bases separates the germline ends of V and J, which lose 2 bases and 2 bases respectively. CDR1 and CDR2 are read off the germline V gene as SGHTA and FQGNSA. Library generation was performed with 5' RACE. The sequencing machine was an Illumina HiSeq 2500. A second PCR of about 6 to 11 cycles was performed with a sample-barcoded 5' primer and a J-beta primer mix. A unique molecular identifier was introduced onto each TCR beta cDNA molecule by a template-switch 5' adaptor carrying 12 random nucleotides. Each sample yielded at least 2.5 million CDR3-containing paired-end reads. The Mint cDNA synthesis kit, primed by a TRBC-specific oligonucleotide, was used to synthesize first-strand cDNA from all RNA. Following uracil-DNA glycosylase treatment, all cDNA underwent a first 18-cycle PCR with the universal primers M1SS and BC2_uni_R. The paper's data handling went like this. Each sample was normalized by randomly selecting 1 million high-quality reads, each carrying a distinct molecular identifier. Instead of being binned into consensus sequences, reads with shared molecular identifiers were discarded. CDR3 identification, clonotype clustering and error correction used MiTCR with a Q25 quality threshold and the strictest error-elimination algorithm. Lower-bound total TCR beta diversity was estimated with a nonparametric unseen species model using Euler transformation. TCRdb reprocessing: public reads trimmed at Q25 with fastp, clones called with MiXCR, in-frame beta chains kept. Rows with a matching CDR3 protein are joined into one entry that keeps the most common DNA and genes. The V and J calls were not made by the authors but by TCRdb's processing. The sample records about 760,000 distinct CDR3 sequences, about 25% of which are singletons. Roughly a tenth of the sample rests with the top ten.

With regard to this clonotype: It has no known antigen specificity. The record has no base qualities; no much larger clone is one base away.

Donors were 40 or so systemically healthy Caucasian individuals from Russia aged roughly 6 to 90 years. Each donor gave 8 to 10 milliliters of peripheral blood, drawn into EDTA-treated Vacutainer tubes. PBMCs were isolated by Ficoll-Paque density-gradient centrifugation, with at least 7 million obtained per sample. Trizol reagent was used to extract total RNA from PBMCs, with at least 6 micrograms per sample. The percentages of naive CD45RAhigh/CD27high T cells were determined by flow cytometry on a PBMC aliquot from every donor. These data were likewise used in another study, on T cells of mothers and their children. The second study, in turn, reports: Donors were nine systemically healthy Caucasian individuals: three mothers and their six children. cDNA synthesis used all of the extracted RNA, with approximately 1.6 ug of RNA in each 15 ul reaction. In the second PCR, the M1S primer introduced both the sample barcodes and 2-4 random nucleotides. Over 8.5 million TCR beta CDR3 reads came from each mother, compared with 2.5 million to 3.5 million reads from each child. In both related and unrelated pairs, thymic selection shapes the output of TCR recombination in a similar way, with inherited differences having only a minor effect. Related mother-child pairs always showed normalized repertoire overlap that was slightly higher than in unrelated mother-child pairs, though the difference was never significant. No persistent microchimeric T cell clones were detected, at a sensitivity of around 97 clones per million clonotypes. In the study, deep NGS was used to compare the TCR beta repertoires of mothers and children, and features distinguishing related mother-child pairs from unrelated individuals were sought. On average, the children were 11 +/- 4 years old, while the mothers were approximately 40 +/- 4 years old. After adapter ligation was performed with NEBNext reagents, the libraries were sequenced on an Illumina HiSeq 2000 with 100+100 nt paired-end reads. To prevent cross-contamination, the mother and child libraries were prepared one month apart and sequenced in separate runs. Between roughly 500,000 and 2,100,000 distinct TCR beta clonotypes were identified per donor. Naive TCR beta clonotypes were estimated from low-frequency clonotypes matched to each donor's FACS-determined naive share, without sorting.

The sample comprised blood. The chain is encoded by TRBV7-2 joined to TRBJ2-3; the D region possibly corresponds to TRBD1 (7 bases align). The receptor was derived from a boy aged 10-17 years in good health. The base sequence is TGTGCCAGCAGCTTAAACAGGGGACTCACAGATACGCAGTATTTT. It specifies CASSLNRGLTDTQYF.